A single sample is the source of the 27 T cell receptor beta chains below, sequenced in a study of cytomegalovirus exposure and HLA in healthy donors. Primers included in the PCR were 60 Vbeta and 13 Jbeta primers. Assay: immunoSEQ multiplex PCR; the TCRdb copy retains only in-frame clones and omits some. The sample lists more than 95,000 clones, roughly 70% seen once, with more than 9% in the top ten. Sequencing input: PBMCs. All receptors derive from a woman in her forties or fifties in good health and CMV-seropositive.

This clone was seen a single time. This chain uses TRBV19 with TRBJ1-1; D is unclear. Germline assignment: CDR1 LNHDA and CDR2 SQIVND (reference sequence). Between the trimmed V and J ends, which lost 6 bases and 4 bases, there was a span of 15 bases. The CDR3 consists of 14 residues. DNA of the CDR3: TGTGCCAGTAGGTCGCCGGGGTACGTCACTGAAGCTTTCTTT. Translated, it gives CASRSPGYVTEAFF.

This chain's CDR3 is CASSPGTSGSGTRNEQFF. In DNA form, the CDR3 reads TGTGCCAGCAGTCCCGGGACTAGCGGGAGCGGAACGAGGAATGAGCAGTTCTTC. The chain joins TRBV27 to TRBJ2-1; TRBD2 matches at 14 bases. Germline lookup yields CDR1 MNHEY and CDR2 SMNVEV (reference sequence). Trimming removed 5 bases from V and 7 bases from J; junction bases left unmatched: 13. This CDR3 spans 18 amino acids.

DNA for the CDR3: TGTGCCAGTAGTATGACGGGACAGGGGGTGCGTCAGCCCCAGCATTTT. This codes for CASSMTGQGVRQPQHF. J is TRBJ1-5 and V is TRBV19; 11 bases align to TRBD1. Germline loops: CDR1 LNHDA, CDR2 SQIVND (reference sequence). The CDR3 length is 16 residues. V lost 3 bases and J lost 6; bases outside the gene matches: 7.

The rearrangement links TRBV6-6 to TRBJ2-7, with TRBD2 as a possible D gene (6 bases). Germline values: CDR1 MNHNY, CDR2 SVGAGI (reference sequence). The CDR3 covers 14 residues. V was trimmed by 8 bases and J by 2 bases, leaving 16 bases between them. The CDR3 sequence: CASRLRGNAYEQYF. The CDR3 DNA reads TGTGCCAGCCGCCTACGGGGGAATGCCTACGAGCAGTACTTC.

The chain uses TRBV12-5 and TRBJ2-5; possibly TRBD1 for D (6 bases). CDR3 length: 13 amino acids. Germline assignment: CDR1 LGHNT and CDR2 FRNRAP. V lost 5 bases and J 11 bases, leaving 18 bases between the germline ends. The CDR3 sequence: CASGPGQLGEQYF. The CDR3 DNA sequence: TGTGCTAGTGGTCCAGGACAGTTAGGGGAGCAGTACTTC.

The chain carries TRBV30 and TRBJ2-1; perhaps TRBD1 as D (6 bases). This CDR3 contains 15 residues. The V gene lost 2 bases and the J gene lost 6 bases, with 17 bases spanning the gap. The germline gives CDR1 GTSNPN, CDR2 SVGIG (reference sequence). CDR3 sequence: CAWSSTGITLNEQFF. CDR3 sequence (DNA): TGTGCCTGGAGTTCTACAGGGATAACCCTCAATGAGCAGTTCTTC.

The gene calls are TRBV9 and TRBJ2-6; D is ambiguous. Germline V gene data show CDR1 as SGDLS and CDR2 as YYNGEE. V lost 0 bases and J 0 bases, leaving 7 bases between the germline ends. The CDR3 totals 16 residues. CDR3 in DNA: TGTGCCAGCAGCGTAGGGTCAGGCTCTGGGGCCAACGTCCTGACTTTC. It translates to CASSVGSGSGANVLTF.

CDR3 sequence reads: CASSSAGQGVYNEQFF. CDR3 coding DNA: TGCGCCAGCAGCTCGGCGGGACAGGGGGTGTACAATGAGCAGTTCTTC. The chain employs TRBV5-1 and TRBJ2-1; TRBD1 aligns across 11 bases. The V segment lost 3 bases and the J segment 4 bases; nucleotides outside the gene matches: 6. CDR1 SGHRS and CDR2 YFSETQ come from the germline V gene. CDR3 length equals 16 residues.

The rearrangement joins TRBV28 to TRBJ1-1, with D uncertain. V lost 1 base and J lost 0, with 15 bases in between. In germline, CDR1 is MDHEN, CDR2 SYDVKM. The CDR3 is 17 amino acids. As DNA, the CDR3 is TGTGCCAGCAGTTTATTTATGCTACAGAACATGAACACTGAAGCTTTCTTT. This translates into CASSLFMLQNMNTEAFF.

Comments on this clone: This CDR3 fails to terminate in the conserved phenylalanine or tryptophan, so it likely reflects a read error. V gene TRBV10-3 combines with J gene TRBJ1-6; no reliable D call. V lost 4 bases and J lost 7, with 8 bases in between. CDR3 length: 13 residues. Germline-derived CDR1 and CDR2 are ENHRY and SYGVKD. The CDR3 here is CAISAADNSPLHV. DNA of the CDR3: TGTGCCATCAGTGCTGCTGACAATTCACCCCTCCACGTT.

The chain employs TRBV2 and TRBJ2-7; tentative D call: TRBD2 (5 bases). V dropped 4 bases and J dropped 1 base, with 14 bases sitting between them. Germline V gene lookup returns CDR1 SNHLY and CDR2 FYNNEI. This CDR3 contains 15 residues. The CDR3 loop reads CASSAGDGGSYEQYF. CDR3 DNA: TGTGCCAGCAGTGCTGGGGATGGCGGGTCCTACGAGCAGTACTTC.

The chain combines TRBV6-4 with TRBJ2-3, with 11 bases fitting TRBD2. With 4 bases clipped from V and 4 bases from J, the junction kept 1 base outside the gene matches. CDR3 length: 14 residues. Germline lookup yields CDR1 MRHNA and CDR2 SNTAGT. CDR3 in DNA: TGTGCCAGCAGTGTAGCGGGAGGGTCAGATACGCAGTATTTT. It yields the protein CASSVAGGSDTQYF.

This chain links TRBV6-1 with TRBJ1-1; D may be TRBD1 (5 bases). Looked up from germline, CDR1 is MNHNS and CDR2 is SASEGT. The CDR3 has 13 amino acids. With 4 bases removed from V and 1 base from J, the gap between germline ends came to 7 bases. The CDR3 reads CASSARGNTEAFF. For the CDR3, the DNA is TGTGCCAGCAGTGCAAGGGGGAACACTGAAGCTTTCTTT.

V is TRBV28 and J is TRBJ2-3; TRBD2 aligns across 7 bases. Losses at the gene ends were 3 bases for V and 1 base for J; bases not matched to a gene: 7. Germline assignment: CDR1 MDHEN and CDR2 SYDVKM. The CDR3 is 16 amino acids. The DNA of the CDR3 is TGTGCCAGCAGTTTTCGACTAGCTGGGGGCACAGATACGCAGTATTTT. Encoded protein: CASSFRLAGGTDTQYF. Filled out from reference TRBV28 and TRBJ2-3, the complete variable domain reads DVKVTQSSRYLVKRTGEKVFLECVQDMDHENMFWYRQDPGLGLRLIYFSYDVKMKEKGDIPEGYSVSREKKERFSLILESASTNQTSMYLCASSFRLAGGTDTQYFGPGTRLTVL.

This sequence joins TRBV7-2 and TRBJ1-2; D not resolved. CDR3 length equals 15 residues. Looked up from germline, CDR1 is SGHTA and CDR2 is FQGNSA. With 3 bases removed from V and 4 bases from J, the gap between germline ends came to 15 bases. The CDR3 spells CASSFLAPGSYGYTF. The CDR3 DNA is TGTGCCAGCAGCTTCTTGGCCCCCGGGAGCTATGGCTACACCTTC.

This rearrangement joins TRBV9 to TRBJ2-1, with 10 bases lining up with TRBD2. Germline loops: CDR1 SGDLS, CDR2 YYNGEE. The trim removed 1 base at V and 6 bases at J, leaving 13 bases unmatched. This CDR3 region has 18 residues. CDR3 DNA sequence: TGTGCCAGCAGCGTACGGCTAGCGGGAGCGGAACAGGCCAATGAGCAGTTCTTC. Translating gives CASSVRLAGAEQANEQFF.

The CDR3, as DNA: TGTGCCAGCGAACTTGGAGGGATCGGTGTCACTGAAGCTTTCTTT. Translating it yields CASELGGIGVTEAFF. The chain has TRBV2 and TRBJ1-1; D not certain. Germline-derived CDR1 and CDR2 are SNHLY and FYNNEI. The V gene lost 8 bases and the J gene lost 4 bases, with 20 bases spanning the gap. CDR3 length: 15 amino acids.

The V and J genes are TRBV7-2 and TRBJ2-7; 10 nucleotides agree with TRBD2. V shed 8 bases, J shed 5 bases, and the junction held 12 bases outside the gene matches. The CDR3 is made up of 15 amino acids. CDR1 is SGHTA and CDR2 is FQGNSA in the germline V gene. CDR3 DNA: TGTGCCAGCGGCCTAGCGGGAGAGTGGGAAAACGAGCAGTACTTC. Translated: CASGLAGEWENEQYF. Together with reference TRBV7-2 and TRBJ2-7, the CDR3 gives the full variable domain: GAGVSQSPSNKVTEKGKDVELRCDPISGHTALYWYRQSLGQGLEFLIYFQGNSAPDKSGLPSDRFSAERTGGSVSTLTIQRTQQEDSAVYLCASGLAGEWENEQYFGPGTRLTVT.

This chain links TRBV7-3 with TRBJ2-3; 8 bases are shared with TRBD1. There are 14 residues in the CDR3. V shed 6 bases, J shed 1 base, and the junction held 3 bases outside the gene matches. Germline lookup yields CDR1 SGHTA and CDR2 FQGTGA. The CDR3 protein is CASSSDRGTDTQYF. For the CDR3, the DNA is TGTGCCAGCAGTTCGGACAGGGGCACAGATACGCAGTATTTT.

The rearrangement uses TRBV6-4 and TRBJ2-7; 9 positions match TRBD1. The CDR3 consists of 15 residues. Per germline, CDR1 MRHNA and CDR2 SNTAGT. The V and J ends lost 5 bases and 3 bases, in that order; junction bases with no gene match: 8. The CDR3 DNA reads as TGTGCCAGCAGTAGACAGGGGGACGGGGTCTACGAGCAGTACTTC. Translation: CASSRQGDGVYEQYF.

V is TRBV4-2 and J is TRBJ2-3, with no clear D. The CDR3 is made up of 13 amino acids. Germline V gene sequence: CDR1 LGHNA, CDR2 YNFKEQ. Trimming left V 0 bases short and J 3 bases short, with 4 bases between. CDR3 in DNA: TGTGCCAGCAGCCAAGATATGACAGATACGCAGTATTTT. Translated, it gives CASSQDMTDTQYF.

This clone was detected a few times. The chain employs TRBV11-3 and TRBJ1-1, with D tentatively TRBD1 (6 bases). The V end was cut by 5 bases, the J end by 2 bases, with 9 bases between. The CDR3 has 13 residues. Germline CDR1 SGHNT, CDR2 YENEEA. The CDR3 sequence: CASSHRVNTEAFF. As DNA, the CDR3 is TGTGCCAGCAGCCACAGGGTTAACACTGAAGCTTTCTTT.

The chain employs TRBV29-1 and TRBJ1-2; perhaps TRBD1 as D (6 bases). V was trimmed by 2 bases and J by 4 bases, leaving 14 bases between them. The germline V gene has CDR1 SQVTM and CDR2 ANQGSEA. CDR3 length equals 14 residues. Here the CDR3 reads CSVETTGQFYGYTF. The CDR3, as DNA: TGCAGCGTTGAAACGACAGGACAGTTCTATGGCTACACCTTC.

In this sample, this clone turned up once. The chain recombines TRBV28 with TRBJ1-5, with 9 bases matching TRBD1. CDR1 and CDR2 from the germline V gene are MDHEN and SYDVKM. Trimming took 1 base from V and 4 from J; bases not matched to a gene: 2. The CDR3 is 15 residues long. The CDR3 sequence: CASSLSGQGNQPQHF. CDR3 coding DNA: TGTGCCAGCAGTTTATCGGGACAGGGAAATCAGCCCCAGCATTTT.

The V call is TRBV27, the J call TRBJ2-5, with 16 nucleotides matching TRBD2. Per the germline V gene, CDR1 is MNHEY and CDR2 is SMNVEV (reference sequence). The V gene end was trimmed by 5 bases and the J gene end by 7 bases; junction bases not matched to a gene: 7. The CDR3 is 16 residues long. In DNA, the CDR3 is TGTGCCAGCAGTGGACAGGGGACTAGCGGGAGGGGGACCCAGTACTTC. This codes for CASSGQGTSGRGTQYF.

The V call is TRBV5-1, the J call TRBJ2-7, with D perhaps TRBD2 (7 bases). The CDR3 is 15 amino acids. Germline CDR1 and CDR2: SGHRS and YFSETQ. V was shortened by 3 bases and J by 2 bases, with 15 bases between the two germline ends. In nucleotides, the CDR3 is TGCGCCAGCAGCTGGGGGGGGCGGGAGACCTACGAGCAGTACTTC. Protein product: CASSWGGRETYEQYF.

In this sample, this clone turned up once. The chain links TRBV4-2 to TRBJ2-1; 7 bases are shared with TRBD2. The germline gives CDR1 LGHNA, CDR2 YNFKEQ. Trimming removed 0 bases from V and 6 bases from J; junction bases left unmatched: 8. This CDR3 contains 16 residues. In nucleotides, the CDR3 is TGTGCCAGCAGCCAAGATGCGACTAGCCAACCCAATGAGCAGTTCTTC. Translated: CASSQDATSQPNEQFF.